This T cell receptor (beta chain) was captured in a study of cytomegalovirus exposure and HLA in healthy donors. Study summary: Unique TCR beta sequences numbering 117 million came from approximately 180 million T cells in an earlier analysis. Study-level findings and limits: Reported results showed that the classifier diagnosed cytomegalovirus status with high specificity and sensitivity. Analyses of presence and absence presupposed an approximately uniform sequencing depth across donors.

Primers included in the PCR were 60 Vbeta and 13 Jbeta primers. Assay used: immunoSEQ multiplex PCR; TCRdb lists only in-frame clones, some missing. The table shows some 150,000 clones, with more than 60% occurring only once. Comments on this clone: The antigen is not known.

V lost 6 bases, J lost 11 bases, and 12 bases stayed unmatched. CDR3 length: 14 residues. From germline, CDR1 is MGHRA and CDR2 YSYEKL. Sequencing used PBMCs. This receptor was obtained from a human donor in good health. The genes are TRBV4-1 and TRBJ1-1, with 10 positions matching TRBD1. The CDR3 protein is CASRSPGTGARAFF. In nucleotides, the CDR3 is TGCGCCAGCAGGAGCCCCGGGACAGGGGCCAGGGCTTTCTTT.